These 20 T cell receptor beta chains share one sample of origin, sequenced in a study of blood T cell repertoires in COVID-19. Sequencing was performed with immunoSEQ multiplex PCR; in TCRdb, only in-frame clones are kept and a portion is missing. Counted here are 130,000 to 150,000 clones, roughly four fifths occurring once; the ten biggest clones make up 8% to 10%. Sequenced: peripheral blood. These receptors were taken from an elderly woman in a cohort sampled during active or convalescent COVID-19.

This chain connects TRBV28 to TRBJ2-1, with 8 bases fitting TRBD1. Looked up from germline, CDR1 is MDHEN and CDR2 is SYDVKM. The CDR3 extends over 12 amino acids. Trimming removed 3 bases from V and 15 bases from J; junction bases left unmatched: 7. CDR3 loop: CASSFRRGTGFF. DNA for the CDR3: TGTGCCAGCAGTTTCAGGAGGGGGACAGGGTTCTTC. Variable domain in full (rest from reference TRBV28 and TRBJ2-1): DVKVTQSSRYLVKRTGEKVFLECVQDMDHENMFWYRQDPGLGLRLIYFSYDVKMKEKGDIPEGYSVSREKKERFSLILESASTNQTSMYLCASSFRRGTGFFGPGTRLTVL.

This rearrangement joins TRBV11-2 to TRBJ1-6; D not certain. The CDR3 totals 15 residues. V gave up 5 bases and J gave up 8 bases, with 16 bases separating them. The germline V gene has CDR1 SGHAT and CDR2 FQNNGV. CDR3 coding DNA: TGTGCCAGCAGCCCCTCCCGGGGTCGGGATTCACCCCTCCACTTT. Protein product: CASSPSRGRDSPLHF.

The chain combines TRBV24-1 with TRBJ2-2; a possible D gene is TRBD1 (6 bases). V gave up 3 bases and J gave up 4 bases, with 11 bases separating them. The CDR3 has 15 amino acids. Germline loops: CDR1 KGHDR, CDR2 SFDVKD. CDR3 DNA sequence: TGTGCCACCAGTGATCCCCGGGACACCACCGGGGAGCTGTTTTTT. This sequence encodes CATSDPRDTTGELFF.

The chain uses TRBV29-1 and TRBJ1-5; 10 bases line up with TRBD1. CDR3 length: 13 residues. V lost 7 bases, J lost 5 bases, and 5 bases stayed unmatched. The germline V gene has CDR1 SQVTM and CDR2 ANQGSEA. CDR3 DNA sequence: TGCAGCGCCACCGGGACAGGGGATCAGCCCCAGCATTTT. Translated: CSATGTGDQPQHF.

The gene calls are TRBV15 and TRBJ2-1, with 7 bases aligning to TRBD2. V lost 2 bases to trimming and J lost 8 bases; unmatched junction nucleotides: 3. The CDR3 consists of 13 residues. The germline CDR1 and CDR2 sequences are LNHNV and YYDKDF (reference sequence). CDR3 nucleotides: TGTGCCACCAGCAGACCAGGGAGGGATGAGCAGTTCTTC. Translated: CATSRPGRDEQFF.

The V and J genes are TRBV29-1 and TRBJ2-2; tentatively, D is TRBD1 (5 bases). Trimming pared 1 base from V and 4 bases from J, leaving 10 bases between. Germline-derived CDR1 and CDR2 are SQVTM and ANQGSEA. The CDR3 is made up of 14 amino acids. CDR3 amino acids: CSVEVGRATGELFF. The CDR3, as DNA: TGCAGCGTTGAAGTAGGCAGGGCCACCGGGGAGCTGTTTTTT.

CDR3 nucleotides: TGTGCCAGCAGTTTTGCGGGGGCAGAGACCCAGTACTTC. Protein sequence: CASSFAGAETQYF. V and J are TRBV12-3 or TRBV12-4 and TRBJ2-5; possible D gene TRBD2, 7 bases. CDR3 length: 13 residues. V lost 3 bases and J lost 4, with 9 bases in between.

The gene calls are TRBV18 and TRBJ1-1; D is undetermined. Trimming stripped 2 bases from V and 3 bases from J, with 4 bases between. Germline V CDR1 and CDR2: KGHSH, LQKENI. This CDR3 has 12 residues. This CDR3 is CASSPGHTEAFF. The CDR3 nucleotides read TGTGCCAGCTCACCAGGGCACACTGAAGCTTTCTTT.

V is TRBV5-6 and J is TRBJ2-2; D perhaps matches TRBD2 (6 bases). The CDR3 is 16 residues long. Germline loops: CDR1 SGHDT, CDR2 YYEEEE. Deletions cut 1 base from V and 7 bases from J, with 17 bases between. The CDR3, as DNA: TGTGCCAGCAGCTTGTACGGGACTGGCTCTGGCGGGGAGCTGTTTTTT. Translated: CASSLYGTGSGGELFF.

This chain links TRBV7-9 with TRBJ2-3; 8 nucleotides match TRBD2. The V gene end was trimmed by 5 bases and the J gene end by 1 base; junction bases not matched to a gene: 11. There are 17 residues in the CDR3. Germline assignment: CDR1 SEHNR and CDR2 FQNEAQ (reference sequence). This chain's CDR3 is CASSPGSAGARTDTQYF. In DNA, the CDR3 is TGTGCCAGCAGCCCAGGATCAGCGGGGGCCCGCACAGATACGCAGTATTTT.

The chain uses TRBV5-1 and TRBJ2-5; 13 positions agree with TRBD2. Germline CDR1 SGHRS, CDR2 YFSETQ. Unmatched junction bases numbered 7, after V lost 3 bases and J lost 5 bases. The CDR3 contains 16 residues. This CDR3 reads CASSSRTSGGLETQYF. In nucleotides, the CDR3 is TGCGCCAGCAGCTCCAGGACTAGCGGGGGTCTGGAGACCCAGTACTTC.

V is TRBV9 and J is TRBJ1-4; D might be TRBD1 (5 bases). The V end was cut by 0 bases, the J end by 8 bases, with 8 bases between. Per germline, CDR1 SGDLS and CDR2 YYNGEE. This CDR3 is 13 amino acids long. The CDR3 DNA reads as TGTGCCAGCAGCGTAGTATCAGGGGAAAAACTGTTTTTT. Translating gives CASSVVSGEKLFF.

The rearrangement joins TRBV10-3 to TRBJ2-3; TRBD1 agrees at 10 bases. The CDR3 is 16 residues long. Losses at the gene ends were 3 bases for V and 4 bases for J; bases not matched to a gene: 7. The germline V gene has CDR1 ENHRY and CDR2 SYGVKD. The CDR3 here is CAISDSTGGASDTQYF. In DNA, the CDR3 is TGTGCCATCAGTGACTCGACAGGGGGCGCTTCAGATACGCAGTATTTT.

The chain uses TRBV29-1 and TRBJ2-5, with TRBD2 matching over 9 bases. The CDR3 consists of 15 residues. The V and J ends lost 7 bases and 5 bases, in that order; junction bases with no gene match: 14. Germline V CDR1 and CDR2: SQVTM, ANQGSEA. Here the CDR3 reads CSASPGTSRGETQYF. CDR3 DNA sequence: TGCAGCGCTTCTCCCGGGACTAGCCGTGGGGAGACCCAGTACTTC.

J is TRBJ2-7 and V is TRBV5-1; TRBD1 aligns across 9 bases. Germline loops: CDR1 SGHRS, CDR2 YFSETQ. The V segment lost 4 bases and the J segment 4 bases; nucleotides outside the gene matches: 6. The CDR3 runs to 14 residues. CDR3 region: CASSPPGTGYEQYF. The CDR3 DNA sequence: TGCGCCAGCAGCCCACCAGGGACAGGGTACGAGCAGTACTTC.

The chain combines TRBV19 with TRBJ2-2, with TRBD1 matching over 8 bases. The germline gives CDR1 LNHDA, CDR2 SQIVND (reference sequence). The trim removed 3 bases at V and 4 bases at J, leaving 4 bases unmatched. The CDR3 contains 15 residues. This CDR3 is CASSIQGAVTGELFF. CDR3 nucleotide sequence: TGTGCCAGTAGTATTCAGGGGGCGGTCACCGGGGAGCTGTTTTTT.

This chain connects TRBV7-3 to TRBJ1-6; D gene unclear. The CDR3 is made up of 16 amino acids. The V and J ends lost 2 bases and 4 bases respectively, with 12 bases between them. Per the germline V gene, CDR1 is SGHTA and CDR2 is FQGTGA. Here the CDR3 DNA reads TGTGCCAGCAGCTTAGATCAGCGCTTGTATAATTCACCCCTCCACTTT. This sequence encodes CASSLDQRLYNSPLHF.

The chain joins TRBV5-5 to TRBJ1-4; the match to TRBD1 covers 7 bases. This CDR3 is built from 14 residues. Germline-derived CDR1 and CDR2 are SGHKS and YYEKEE (reference sequence). Losses at the gene ends were 5 bases for V and 5 bases for J; bases not matched to a gene: 6. CDR3 amino acids: CASRPGTANEKLFF. Written as DNA, the CDR3 is TGTGCCAGCAGACCCGGGACAGCGAATGAAAAACTGTTTTTT.

This clone has a count of ten or more. This chain connects TRBV18 to TRBJ2-7, with 8 bases aligning to TRBD1. This CDR3 comprises 13 residues. V was clipped by 2 bases and J by 5 bases; unmatched bases: 2. Germline V gene lookup returns CDR1 KGHSH and CDR2 LQKENI. CDR3 in amino acids: CASSPGQGNEQYF. The CDR3 DNA reads TGTGCCAGCTCACCAGGACAGGGCAACGAGCAGTACTTC.

The chain links TRBV20-1 to TRBJ1-1; no clear D gene. The CDR3 has 11 amino acids. Trimming took 5 bases from V and 0 from J, leaving 4 bases between them. The germline V gene has CDR1 DFQATT and CDR2 SNEGSKA (reference sequence). This CDR3 reads CSAPVNTEAFF. In nucleotides, the CDR3 is TGCAGTGCTCCAGTGAACACTGAAGCTTTCTTT.